This record concerns one TCR beta chain sequence. The antigen remains undetermined. Trimming removed 6 bases at V and 5 bases at J, with 10 bases between. This CDR3 has 11 amino acids. From germline, CDR1 is DFQATT and CDR2 SNEGSKA (reference sequence). The sample belongs to a study of cytomegalovirus exposure and HLA in healthy donors. Broader study findings: Cytomegalovirus status was reportedly diagnosed by the classifier with high specificity and sensitivity.

Only in-frame clones appear in the TCRdb table, and some are missing; sequencing was by immunoSEQ multiplex PCR. The sample consists of 100,000 to 150,000 clones, 94% of them appearing once. The chain recombines TRBV20-1 with TRBJ2-5, with D tentatively TRBD2 (5 bases). Sequencing input: PBMCs. The receptor's source is a woman younger than 30 in good health and CMV-seronegative. The CDR3 region is CSALAQETQYF. In DNA, the CDR3 is TGCAGTGCCCTAGCCCAGGAGACCCAGTACTTC.